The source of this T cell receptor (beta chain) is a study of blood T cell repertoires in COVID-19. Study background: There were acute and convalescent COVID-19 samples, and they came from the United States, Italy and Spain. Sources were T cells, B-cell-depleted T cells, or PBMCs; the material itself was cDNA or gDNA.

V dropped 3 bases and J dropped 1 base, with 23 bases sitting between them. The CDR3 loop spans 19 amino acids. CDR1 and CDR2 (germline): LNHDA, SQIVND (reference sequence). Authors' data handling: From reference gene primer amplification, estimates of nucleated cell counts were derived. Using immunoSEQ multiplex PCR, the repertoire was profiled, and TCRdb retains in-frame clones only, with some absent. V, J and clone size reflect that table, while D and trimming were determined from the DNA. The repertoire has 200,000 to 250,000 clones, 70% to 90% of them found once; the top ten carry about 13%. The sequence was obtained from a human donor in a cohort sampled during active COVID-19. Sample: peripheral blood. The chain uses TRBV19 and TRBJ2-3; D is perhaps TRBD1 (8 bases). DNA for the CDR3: TGTGCCAGTAGTATTGACAGGGGAGGGGTTCTATTGGGCACAGATACGCAGTATTTT. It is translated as CASSIDRGGVLLGTDTQYF.